What follows describes a single T cell receptor beta chain. This clone was counted once. The target of this receptor is not known. Base-call qualities are not available, and no considerably larger clone is one nucleotide away. Healthy HIV-negative adults with no recently reported acute infections or vaccinations were included as donors. All donors were Caucasian adults living in Nashville, Tennessee, USA. CD4+ T cells were enriched by magnetic negative selection, after which naive cells were positively selected on CD45RA and the negative fraction was taken as the memory subset. After blood collection by leukapheresis, PBMCs were isolated using Ficoll-Histopaque density gradient centrifugation and then cryopreserved in the vapor phase of liquid nitrogen. Analytical flow cytometry was used to check the purity and quantity of each magnetically sorted T cell population. From each sorted fraction, genomic DNA was isolated and quantified by UV absorbance on a Nanodrop 2000c.

These data belong to a study of shared clonotypes between healthy human individuals (dated by TCRdb to 2020 to 2022). In the study overall: The cohort included a few men and a couple of women between 18 and 49 years of age. Per donor, leukapheresis produced somewhere between about 0.94 and 10 billion PBMCs. Blood TCR repertoires of five healthy adults were deeply sequenced to estimate repertoire size and the extent of clonotype sharing between individuals. Libraries were prepared and TCR repertoires were sequenced by different laboratories using diverse techniques, in order to increase sequencing depth and limit assay-specific biases. For each donor, CD4 naive and CD4 memory were each given three plates, CD8 naive was given two plates, and CD8 memory was given one plate. Overall results and qualifications from the work: Sampling was restricted to blood, and TCR repertoires in tissue are likely to differ from TCR repertoires in blood. Compared with non-shared clonotypes, clonotypes shared by all four sorted-subset donors had higher generation probabilities. When a handful of donors were compared, the shared fraction of clonotypes was about 5% for naive CD4, approximately 3.5% for naive CD8, more than 2% for memory CD4, and 0.4% for memory CD8. Even with the large sequencing depth, rarefaction of the sorted-subset datasets indicated that sequencing was incomplete. Pairwise subsampling indicated that sequencing depth was expected to affect the degree of clonotype sharing among donors. Naive subsets generally had larger estimated clonotype richness than memory subsets did. Because the study included a small number of donors, the genetic and exposure-history diversity represented was limited.

Using the deep immunoSEQ assay, TCR CDR3 regions were amplified from genomic DNA by multiplex PCR. Genomic DNA extracted from each cell subset was distributed evenly over all wells of several immunoSEQ 96-well plates, and each plate served as one replicate. For sorted subsets, approximately 210 ng genomic DNA, equal to about 30,000 T cell genomes, was loaded into each replicate PCR. Purified libraries were quantified with a Qubit 3.0 fluorometer, sized on a Bioanalyzer 2100, and re-quantified with the KAPA Library Quantification kit. Every immunoSEQ 96-well plate was sequenced on a separate single-read 150-cycle Illumina NextSeq 550 flow cell. As for how the authors treated the data: Because the immunoSEQ output included only junctional sequences and no quality scores, the filtering could not be the same as the filtering used for full-length reads. Sequences were annotated with PyIR, a Python wrapper for IgBLAST v1.9, using IMGT germline references to assign V/J genes and CDR3. Reads were removed for weak V/J assignments (E-value above 1e-6), missing CDR3, stop codons, out-of-frame junctions, or ambiguous translated residues. V3J clonotypes were defined by identical inferred V gene, J gene, and CDR3 amino acid sequence. The percentage overlap between two repertoires was calculated by dividing the number of shared unique clonotypes by the size of the smaller repertoire. Three approaches were used to assess repertoire richness: RTK rarefaction, the Chao1 estimator, and Recon v2.1 estimates of unobserved clonotypes. Generation probabilities for all TCRbeta clonotypes obtained by the gDNA method from four donors were computed using OLGA. TCRdb stores this immuneACCESS table with in-frame sequences only. Part of the clones is absent; in the studies checked, under half of the shortfall reflects unresolved V genes, and no reason is known for the rest. V, J and clone size are those of that table, while D and trimming were read from the DNA. The sample table records around 1.6 million clones; nearly 99% of these occur just once. The leading ten clones occupy about 0.45% of the sample.

V and J lose 0 bases and 0 bases, and a span of 9 bases separates them. The CDR3 runs 16 amino acids, cysteine and phenylalanine included. The only DNA kept is the CDR3, 48 bases in frame from the first base. Via the germline V gene (reference sequence), CDR1 is SGHNT and CDR2 YYREEE. The clonotype comes from a man aged 25-45 years in good health. The source material was naive CD4+ T cells sorted from blood. The sample's cell subset or site label is to be understood as: CD45RA+ positively selected. The rearranged chain carries TRBV5-4 and TRBJ2-2; the D segment cannot be called with confidence. The CDR3 reads as follows: CASSLERQANTGELFF. The nucleotide sequence reads as follows: TGTGCCAGCAGCTTGGAGAGGCAAGCGAACACCGGGGAGCTGTTTTTT.